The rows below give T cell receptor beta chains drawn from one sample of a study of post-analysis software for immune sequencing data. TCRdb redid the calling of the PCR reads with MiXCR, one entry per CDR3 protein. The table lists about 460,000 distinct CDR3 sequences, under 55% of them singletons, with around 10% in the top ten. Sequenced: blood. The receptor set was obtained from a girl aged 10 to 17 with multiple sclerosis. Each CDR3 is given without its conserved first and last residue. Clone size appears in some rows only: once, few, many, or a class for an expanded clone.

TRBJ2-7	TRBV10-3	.	AISDTKSEQY
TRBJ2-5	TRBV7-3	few	ASSPRGEGRETQY
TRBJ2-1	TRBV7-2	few	ASSSGLAGANEQF
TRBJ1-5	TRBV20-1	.	SARKTGGNQPQH
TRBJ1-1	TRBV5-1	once	ASSLGGHPNTEAF
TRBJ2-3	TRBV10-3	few	AIRPSREDTQY
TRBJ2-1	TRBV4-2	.	ASSQAGLDNEQF
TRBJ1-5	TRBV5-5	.	ASSPEVSNQPQH
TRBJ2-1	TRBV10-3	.	AISESVGGPHNEQF
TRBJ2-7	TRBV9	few	ASSVAQGPYEQY
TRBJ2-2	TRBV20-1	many	SARSLKNPNTGELF
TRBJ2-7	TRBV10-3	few	AISGGTVPEQY
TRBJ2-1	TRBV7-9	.	ASSPKTYPNNEQF
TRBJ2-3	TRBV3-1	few	ASSQGPSGTEQGTQY
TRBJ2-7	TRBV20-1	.	STGGKTYEQY
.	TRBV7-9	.	ASSLQPGLVPETQY
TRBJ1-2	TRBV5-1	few	ASSLNRGPAVYGYT
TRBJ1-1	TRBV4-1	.	ASSQTENTEAF
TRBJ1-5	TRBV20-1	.	SGKGTGGTYSNQPQH
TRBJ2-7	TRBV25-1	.	ASSWGEGHSEQY
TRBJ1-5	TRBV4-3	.	ASSQEWGSPKPQH
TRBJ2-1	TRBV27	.	ASSSSQGRTYNEQF
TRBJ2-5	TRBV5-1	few	ASSLEIDGQETQY
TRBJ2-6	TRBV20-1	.	SARGREGAGANVLT
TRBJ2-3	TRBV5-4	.	ASSIIEGVYTDTQY
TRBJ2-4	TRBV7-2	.	ASSSQRNIQY
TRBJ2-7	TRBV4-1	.	ASSQGLGGSSYEQY
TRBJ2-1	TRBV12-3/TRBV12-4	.	ASTLGLAGYEQF
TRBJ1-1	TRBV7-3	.	ASSVSGGLNTEAF